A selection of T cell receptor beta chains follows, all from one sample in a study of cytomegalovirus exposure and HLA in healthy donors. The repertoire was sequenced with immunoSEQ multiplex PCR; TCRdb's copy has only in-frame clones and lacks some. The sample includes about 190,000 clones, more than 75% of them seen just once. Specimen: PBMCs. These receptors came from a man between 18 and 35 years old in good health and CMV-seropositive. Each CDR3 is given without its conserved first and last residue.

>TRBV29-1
SVGTSGRDWNTGELF
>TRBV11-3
ASQGSPGQGALYPNTEAF
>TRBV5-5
ASQNAGTYEQY
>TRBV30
AWSAGTSGRARETQY
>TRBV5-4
ASSSAFGVAF
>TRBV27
ASSRVDRQPQH
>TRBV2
ASTERGLNSYEQY
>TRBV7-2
ASSFRLAGTYEQY
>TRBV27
ASSLLGEATNEKLF
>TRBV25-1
ASSVSGGKVYTQY
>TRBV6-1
ASSVAGASYNEQF
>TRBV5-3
ARSLKMEGYT
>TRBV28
ASSRQGMNTEAF
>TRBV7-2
ASSSGTPGETQY
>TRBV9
ASSVKTGNTEAF
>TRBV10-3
AISEVGTGDNEQF
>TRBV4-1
ASSQDERAWHEQY
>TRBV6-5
ASRATSNEQF
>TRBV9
ASSPDPVAGGPGETQY
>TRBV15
ATSRGREGAYNEQF
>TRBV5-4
ASSQQGSGANVLT
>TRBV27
ASSEGPGLAGLLGTGQY
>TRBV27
ASSPGQTYSNQPQH
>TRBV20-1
SASDFLEAF
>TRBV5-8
ASSPTGSQAYNEQF
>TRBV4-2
ASSQVLAAVTDTQY
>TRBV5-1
ASSLVSSGTHSYEQY
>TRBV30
ATRATNYGYT
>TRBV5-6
ASREQGDGYT
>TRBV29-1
SVEGLRDRTTDEQF
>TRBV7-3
ASSLEASGRALGAQY
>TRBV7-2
ASSPQGGSYEQY
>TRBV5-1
ASSFKGVTEAF
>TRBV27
ANSLAGGCNEQF
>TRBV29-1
SVGQGSYEQY
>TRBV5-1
ASSSGLGGSHEQY
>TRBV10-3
AISSGGVGGANVLT
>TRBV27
ASSLGTSSSYEQY
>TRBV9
ASGRGNTIY
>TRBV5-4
ASSSQGARAETQY
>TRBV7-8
ASSLAPAVGRGSSNTEAF
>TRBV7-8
ASSLDGAVSEQY
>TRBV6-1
ASRPGGYEQY
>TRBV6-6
AALGGGELF